This T cell receptor beta chain was identified in a study of blood T cell repertoires in COVID-19 (TCRdb year 2020). Background for the entire study: Samples from collaborators originated in the United States, Italy and Spain and spanned both the acute and convalescent phases of COVID-19. The material from the prospective study consisted of cDNA or gDNA derived from T cells, B-cell-depleted T cells, or PBMCs. The dataset comprised deeply sampled blood TCRbeta repertoires from subjects exposed to, actively infected with, or recovered from COVID-19. A freely available public database, intended as a resource for researchers studying the immune response to SARS-CoV-2, is where the repertoires were released. The samples were drawn from the first 160 participants of the ongoing ImmuneRACE study and from over 950 subjects provided by 6 global collaborators. Sample metadata almost always included a de-identified subject ID, COVID-19 status, age in years and sex. Where available, HLA class I and class II types were obtained from metadata supplied by the sample provider rather than from assay-based typing.

TCRbeta CDR3 regions were amplified from genomic DNA by means of the immunoSEQ Assay, a bias-controlled multiplex PCR. The authors' pipeline ran thus. Within the assay, amplification of reference gene primers was used to estimate how many nucleated cells each sample contained. To quantify the absolute abundance of each unique TCRbeta CDR3 rearrangement, sequence reads were collapsed and filtered. For each sample, productive Simpson clonality was calculated as the square root of Simpson's diversity index across productive rearrangements. TCRdb mirrors the immuneACCESS table, restricted to in-frame sequences. Some clones are absent from its copies; in checked studies, under half trace to an unresolved V gene, and the reason for the others is unknown. V and J calls and clone size are copied from that table; D and trimming were computed from the DNA. Counted in this sample were roughly 99,000 clones; 88% of them appeared once. The ten largest clones add up to around 7% of the sample.

General conclusions and limits of the study: The quantity of clinical and demographic metadata differed by source and by participant and was supplied without curation.

Each collaborating institution followed its own protocols to collect whole blood in K2EDTA tubes. For TCRbeta analysis, collaborators shipped samples in one of three forms: frozen whole blood, isolated PBMCs, or DNA extracted from either of those sample types. Only a few counts were recorded for this clone. Which antigen it targets is not known. Base qualities are not recorded, but no much larger clone differs from it by a single base. The CDR3 covers 15 residues, taking in both the cysteine and the phenylalanine. The only DNA kept is the CDR3, 45 bases in frame from the first base. Based on the germline V gene, the CDR1 and CDR2 sequences are SGHDT and YYEEEE. The germline V and J ends show losses of 7 bases and 5 bases respectively, and no gene match explains 7 bases of the junction.

The receptor was derived from a man aged 50-60 years with active or convalescent COVID-19. Sequenced sample: peripheral blood. The chain uses TRBV5-6 and TRBJ1-6, with TRBD1 matching 9 junction bases. Here the CDR3 is given as CASHPGDRDNSPLHF. The nucleotides read TGTGCCAGCCACCCTGGGGACAGGGATAATTCACCCCTCCACTTT.